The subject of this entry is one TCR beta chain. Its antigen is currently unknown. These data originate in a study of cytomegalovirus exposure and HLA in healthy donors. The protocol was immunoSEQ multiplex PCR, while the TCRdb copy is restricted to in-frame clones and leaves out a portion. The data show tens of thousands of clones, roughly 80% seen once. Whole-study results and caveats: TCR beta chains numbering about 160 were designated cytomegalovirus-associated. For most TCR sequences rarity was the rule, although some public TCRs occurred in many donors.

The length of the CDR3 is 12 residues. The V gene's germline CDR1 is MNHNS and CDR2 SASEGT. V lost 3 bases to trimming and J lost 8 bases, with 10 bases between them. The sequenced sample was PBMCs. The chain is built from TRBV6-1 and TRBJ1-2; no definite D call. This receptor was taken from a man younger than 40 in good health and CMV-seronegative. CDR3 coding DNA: TGTGCCAGCAGTGACCAGGTCTGGGGCTACACCTTC. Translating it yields CASSDQVWGYTF.